The TCR beta chain described here comes from a study of tumor and adjacent non-tumor tissue in lung cancer. Findings and caveats of the study: Higher tumor TCR diversity was associated with shorter survival. TCR diversity was significantly greater in tumor than normal lung tissue. Tumor repertoires had a smaller top 100 clone share than normal lung.

TCRbeta libraries were built with three rounds of nested PCR, modified from ARM-PCR. In TCRdb, the multiplex PCR reads were re-called with MiXCR into one record per CDR3 protein. The data show about 100,000 distinct CDR3 sequences, about 60% seen once. The sample holds one count of this clonotype. Its cognate antigen is unknown. No cell sorting was done before RNA was extracted from the tissue. More than 3 cm separated this lung sample from the edge of the tumor. Between August and November 2014, newly diagnosed, chemotherapy-naive lung cancer patients underwent thoracic surgery in China. The germline V and J ends were trimmed by 9 bases and 7 bases, with 18 bases remaining between them. CDR1 and CDR2 (germline): MNHEY, SVGEGT. The CDR3 extends over 13 amino acids.

The V call is TRBV6-2 or TRBV6-3, the J call TRBJ1-2, with unresolved D. The sequenced material came from distant non-tumor lung tissue. This TCR was recovered from a man younger than 40 with non-small cell lung cancer. The chain's CDR3 is CARSPPSLRGYTF. CDR3 nucleotides: TGTGCCAGAAGTCCCCCCTCCCTGCGTGGCTACACCTTC.